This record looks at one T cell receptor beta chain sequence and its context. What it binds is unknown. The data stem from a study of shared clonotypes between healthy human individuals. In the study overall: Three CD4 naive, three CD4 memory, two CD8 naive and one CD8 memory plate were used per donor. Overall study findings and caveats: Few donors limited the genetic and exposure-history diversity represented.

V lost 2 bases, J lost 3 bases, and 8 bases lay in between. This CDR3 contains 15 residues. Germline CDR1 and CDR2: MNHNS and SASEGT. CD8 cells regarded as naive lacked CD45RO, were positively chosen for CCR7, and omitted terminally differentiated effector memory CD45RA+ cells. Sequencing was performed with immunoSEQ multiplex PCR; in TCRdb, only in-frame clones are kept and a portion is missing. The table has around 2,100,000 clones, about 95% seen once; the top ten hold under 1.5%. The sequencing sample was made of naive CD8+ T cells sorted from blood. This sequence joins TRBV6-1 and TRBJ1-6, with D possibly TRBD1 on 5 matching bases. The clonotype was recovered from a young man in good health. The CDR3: CASSEWGGYNSPLHF. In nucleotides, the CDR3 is TGTGCCAGCAGTGAATGGGGGGGCTATAATTCACCCCTCCACTTT.